The TCR beta chain under discussion was sequenced for a study of shared clonotypes between healthy human individuals. Germline V CDR1 and CDR2: SGHVS, FQNEAQ. CDR3 length equals 12 residues. Trimming took 5 bases from V and 6 from J, leaving 8 bases between them. Repertoires were generated with immunoSEQ multiplex PCR, while TCRdb's copy carries only in-frame clones and drops some. Of fewer than 600,000 clones in the sample, about 76% are singletons; the top ten hold about 12%. The chain joins TRBV7-8 to TRBJ1-5, with TRBD1 as a possible D gene (5 bases). The sequence was collected from a woman aged 40 to 50 in good health. Some clones in this sample may be carry-over from other donors' samples. The sequenced sample was PBMCs. The CDR3 nucleotides are TGTGCCAGCAGCGCCCAGGGTCAGCCCCAGCATTTT. This gives the protein CASSAQGQPQHF.